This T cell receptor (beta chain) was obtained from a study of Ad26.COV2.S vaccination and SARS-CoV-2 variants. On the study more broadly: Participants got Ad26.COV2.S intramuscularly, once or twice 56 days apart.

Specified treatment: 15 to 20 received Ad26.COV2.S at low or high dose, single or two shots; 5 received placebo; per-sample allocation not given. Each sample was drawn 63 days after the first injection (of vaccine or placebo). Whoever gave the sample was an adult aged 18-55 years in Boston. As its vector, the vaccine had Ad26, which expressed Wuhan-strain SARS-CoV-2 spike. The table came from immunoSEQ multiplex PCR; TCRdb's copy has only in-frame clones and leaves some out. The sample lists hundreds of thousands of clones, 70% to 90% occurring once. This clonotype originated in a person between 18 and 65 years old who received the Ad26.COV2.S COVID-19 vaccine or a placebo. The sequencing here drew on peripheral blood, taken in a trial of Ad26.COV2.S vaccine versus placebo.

Here the CDR3 DNA reads TGTGCCAGCAGCCCAACGGAGGGGGCTGGAAACACCATATATTTT. Its protein product is CASSPTEGAGNTIYF. The J gene is TRBJ1-3, the V gene TRBV3-1 (or the pseudogene TRBV3-2); tentatively, D is TRBD1 (6 bases). The germline CDR1 and CDR2 sequences are LGHDT and YNNKEL (reference sequence). This CDR3 is 15 amino acids long. Trimming left V 4 bases short and J 2 bases short, with 12 bases between.